This T cell receptor beta chain was retrieved from a study of blood T cell repertoires in COVID-19. The data were produced by immunoSEQ multiplex PCR, yet TCRdb's version contains in-frame clones alone and is incomplete. The data show approximately 150,000 clones, with around 81% seen just once and roughly 8.2% held by the top ten. Sample: peripheral blood. The TCR sequence derives from a human donor in a cohort sampled during active COVID-19.

DNA for the CDR3: TGCGCCAGCAGCTACTCCGGGACAGGGGTTTCTGGGGCCAACGTCCTGACTTTC. The encoded protein is CASSYSGTGVSGANVLTF. V gene TRBV5-1 combines with J gene TRBJ2-6; 10 bases fit TRBD1. Germline V gene lookup returns CDR1 SGHRS and CDR2 YFSETQ. V lost 3 bases, J lost 1 base, and 7 bases stayed unmatched. The CDR3 totals 18 residues.